Shown below are 15 T cell receptor beta chains from a single sample sequenced in a study of T cell responses to AZD1222 COVID-19 vaccine. The assay was immunoSEQ multiplex PCR, and TCRdb's table has in-frame clones only and misses some. The sample holds about 120,000 clones, about 90% seen once. The sample in question was peripheral blood, obtained on day 0 of AZD1222 vaccination. Receptor source: an adult in good health.

The V gene is TRBV29-1, the J gene TRBJ2-3; D is unresolved. V gave up 5 bases and J gave up 2 bases, with 14 bases separating them. The germline V gene encodes CDR1 SQVTM and CDR2 ANQGSEA. The CDR3 loop spans 14 amino acids. CDR3 sequence (DNA): TGCAGCGTTAGCACTGCCCGTACCACAGATACGCAGTATTTT. As protein: CSVSTARTTDTQYF.

The chain is built from TRBV27 and TRBJ1-5, with D unclear. From germline, CDR1 is MNHEY and CDR2 SMNVEV (reference sequence). This CDR3 spans 16 amino acids. V was pared by 8 bases and J by 2 bases, with 19 bases between. CDR3 in DNA: TGTGCCAGCGGCTATCGGTCGGCAGGTGGCAATCAGCCCCAGCATTTT. It encodes CASGYRSAGGNQPQHF.

Note on this clone: The junction departs from germline at one end; a sequencing error may be responsible. The V call is TRBV7-7, the J call TRBJ1-3; unclear D gene. The CDR3 is made up of 15 amino acids. CDR1 is SSHAT and CDR2 is FNYEAQ in the germline V gene (reference sequence). In nucleotides, the CDR3 is TGTGCTAGCAGCTTCGGGCCCCCACCTGGAAACACCATATATTTT. As protein: CASSFGPPPGNTIYF.

The chain uses TRBV3-1 (or the pseudogene TRBV3-2) and TRBJ2-5; D is perhaps TRBD1 (6 bases). The CDR3 totals 14 residues. With 4 bases removed from V and 5 bases from J, the gap between germline ends came to 14 bases. Germline values: CDR1 LGHDT, CDR2 YNNKEL (reference sequence). The DNA for the CDR3 is TGTGCCAGCAGCCGACTGGGGGCTGCGGAGACCCAGTACTTC. Its translation is CASSRLGAAETQYF.

The V call is TRBV3-1 (or the pseudogene TRBV3-2), the J call TRBJ1-2; D gene uncertain. V lost 1 base to trimming and J lost 4 bases, with 13 bases between them. CDR1 and CDR2 from the germline V gene are LGHDT and YNNKEL (reference sequence). This CDR3 spans 15 amino acids. CDR3 in amino acids: CASSQGTARFYGYTF. CDR3 coding DNA: TGTGCCAGCAGCCAAGGAACCGCAAGGTTCTATGGCTACACCTTC.

This chain connects TRBV5-5 to TRBJ1-2, with D maybe TRBD1 (5 bases). The length of the CDR3 is 14 residues. With 0 bases removed from V and 8 bases from J, the gap between germline ends came to 14 bases. Germline values: CDR1 SGHKS, CDR2 YYEKEE (reference sequence). Written as DNA, the CDR3 is TGTGCCAGCAGCTTGGCGGGAGGGGTGAACGGCTACACCTTC. Translation: CASSLAGGVNGYTF.

The gene calls are TRBV28 and TRBJ1-5; the D is unclear. This CDR3 comprises 15 residues. Germline V gene lookup returns CDR1 MDHEN and CDR2 SYDVKM. Trimming left V 1 base short and J 1 base short, with 8 bases between. CDR3 residues: CASSLLRDSNQPQHF. CDR3 coding DNA: TGTGCCAGCAGTTTATTGAGAGACAGCAATCAGCCCCAGCATTTT.

The chain joins TRBV30 to TRBJ1-4, with TRBD1 matching 7 bases. The length of the CDR3 is 14 residues. Germline CDR1 GTSNPN, CDR2 SVGIG (reference sequence). Trimming removed 3 bases from V and 7 bases from J; junction bases left unmatched: 8. The CDR3 region has the DNA TGTGCCTGGAGAGCGGCAGGGGGTGGTGAAAAACTGTTTTTT. It yields the protein CAWRAAGGGEKLFF. Using reference TRBV30 and TRBJ1-4 for the parts outside the CDR3, the full variable domain is SQTIHQWPATLVQPVGSPLSLECTVEGTSNPNLYWYRQAAGRGLQLLFYSVGIGQISSEVPQNLSASRPQDRQFILSSKKLLLSDSGFYLCAWRAAGGGEKLFFGSGTQLSVL.

This chain links TRBV12-3 or TRBV12-4 with TRBJ1-2; tentative D call: TRBD1 (5 bases). V was trimmed by 5 bases and J by 8 bases, leaving 9 bases between them. The CDR3 loop spans 11 amino acids. CDR3 region: CASSRRGGYTF. CDR3 coding DNA: TGTGCCAGCAGTAGGAGGGGCGGCTACACCTTC.

This chain links TRBV27 with TRBJ1-1; 12 positions agree with TRBD1. Trimming at V came to 9 bases and at J to 7 bases, leaving 6 bases not matched to a gene. The length of the CDR3 is 13 residues. Germline values: CDR1 MNHEY, CDR2 SMNVEV (reference sequence). This chain's CDR3 is CASLGQGAIEAFF. CDR3 in DNA: TGTGCCAGTTTGGGACAGGGGGCAATTGAAGCTTTCTTT.

The rearrangement links TRBV11-3 to TRBJ2-7, with D possibly matching TRBD1 (5 bases). The length of the CDR3 is 13 residues. Deletions cut 3 bases from V and 5 bases from J, with 11 bases between. CDR1 SGHNT and CDR2 YENEEA come from the germline V gene. CDR3 DNA sequence: TGTGCCAGCAGCTTGCAGGGTACGGACGAGCAGTACTTC. This translates into CASSLQGTDEQYF.

The chain carries TRBV10-2 and TRBJ1-1; 7 nucleotides match TRBD1. V gave up 6 bases and J gave up 0 bases; unmatched junction bases: 4. There are 14 residues in the CDR3. The V gene's germline CDR1 is WSHSY and CDR2 SAAADI. The CDR3 DNA sequence: TGCGCCAGCAGCTTAGACAGGGTGAACACTGAAGCTTTCTTT. Its translation is CASSLDRVNTEAFF.

The genes are TRBV19 and TRBJ2-7; 10 bases agree with TRBD2. V dropped 11 bases and J dropped 5; count of bases not matched to a gene: 12. The CDR3 loop spans 14 amino acids. Germline CDR1 is LNHDA and CDR2 is SQIVND (reference sequence). DNA of the CDR3: TGTGCCTCCGCAGCGGGAGGGGGATTGAACGAGCAGTACTTC. Its translation: CASAAGGGLNEQYF.

This chain uses TRBV2 with TRBJ1-2, with D possibly TRBD1 on 5 matching bases. Trimming pared 8 bases from V and 7 bases from J, leaving 20 bases between. The V gene's germline CDR1 is SNHLY and CDR2 FYNNEI. The length of the CDR3 is 14 residues. CDR3 sequence: CASSLRETEGGYTF. For the CDR3, the DNA is TGTGCCAGCTCCCTGCGGGAGACAGAGGGTGGCTACACCTTC. The full variable domain, with the rest looked up from reference TRBV2 and TRBJ1-2, is EPEVTQTPSHQVTQMGQEVILRCVPISNHLYFYWYRQILGQKVEFLVSFYNNEISEKSEIFDDQFSVERPDGSNFTLKIRSTKLEDSAMYFCASSLRETEGGYTFGSGTRLTVV.

The chain has TRBV5-4 and TRBJ2-7; unclear D gene. The CDR3 sequence is 14 residues long. Germline CDR1 is SGHNT and CDR2 is YYREEE (reference sequence). The germline V and J ends were trimmed by 0 bases and 2 bases, with 9 bases remaining between them. CDR3 protein: CASSLVDRPYEQYF. The CDR3 bases are TGTGCCAGCAGCTTGGTTGACCGACCCTACGAGCAGTACTTC.